A single sample gave rise to the 8 T cell receptor delta chains below, sequenced in a study of Vδ1+ human thymocytes. These receptors have no identified antigens. Extracted RNA was reverse transcribed into cDNA. CDR3 amplicons came from multiplex PCR with pooled V-gene forward and constant-region reverse primers. TCRdb re-processed the multiplex PCR reads via CATT. This sample has roughly 76,000 delta-chain clones, with about 30% found just once. Study-level points and caveats: Thymic TRG and TRD repertoires appeared highly polyclonal.

Material: Vdelta1+ gamma-delta thymocytes from the thymus. Subset specified: FACS-sorted CD3+ TCRalphabeta- TCRVdelta1+ TCRVdelta2- thymocytes. The receptors here all came from a boy under three years old who had congenital heart surgery.

This clone was observed a few times. V usage is TRDV1 and J usage is TRDJ1, with D tentatively TRDD3 (6 bases). With 2 bases removed from V and 3 bases from J, the gap between germline ends came to 31 bases. The germline V gene has CDR1 TSWWSYY and CDR2 QGS. CDR3 length: 21 residues. This CDR3 reads CALGESGEGPTGVWGPDKLIF. In DNA, the CDR3 is TGTGCTCTTGGGGAAAGTGGTGAAGGACCTACGGGGGTCTGGGGTCCCGATAAACTCATCTTT.

This clone was detected only a few times. The chain joins TRDV1 to TRDJ1, with 13 bases fitting TRDD3. The CDR3 has 25 amino acids. Germline V gene data show CDR1 as TSWWSYY and CDR2 as QGS. Trimming at V came to 3 bases and at J to 0 bases, leaving 28 bases not matched to a gene. This CDR3 is CALGEFPTDLLGDTLRDWYTDKLIF. The CDR3 DNA is TGTGCTCTTGGGGAGTTCCCGACCGATTTACTGGGGGATACGCTAAGGGATTGGTACACCGATAAACTCATCTTT.

The chain links TRDV1 to TRDJ1; D not certain. Deletions cut 0 bases from V and 2 bases from J, with 25 bases between. Germline V gene lookup returns CDR1 TSWWSYY and CDR2 QGS. The CDR3 contains 20 residues. In nucleotides, the CDR3 is TGTGCTCTTGGGGAACTTTGGTCCACCACCAGGGACCTGGTAACCGATAAACTCATCTTT. It translates to CALGELWSTTRDLVTDKLIF.

V usage is TRDV1 and J usage is TRDJ1; 11 bases are shared with TRDD3. The germline V gene has CDR1 TSWWSYY and CDR2 QGS. The CDR3 is 23 residues long. V shed 5 bases, J shed 0 bases, and the junction held 26 bases outside the gene matches. The chain's CDR3 is CALGRPYSELLGDSSLYTDKLIF. DNA for the CDR3: TGTGCTCTTGGGAGGCCCTACAGCGAACTACTGGGGGATAGTTCTCTGTACACCGATAAACTCATCTTT.

This clone was observed a few times. The V gene is TRDV1, the J gene TRDJ1, with 11 bases fitting TRDD3. The CDR3 covers 20 residues. Germline CDR1 and CDR2: TSWWSYY and QGS. V gave up 4 bases and J gave up 5 bases; unmatched junction bases: 21. CDR3 coding DNA: TGTGCTCTTGGGGCCCTTCCTACCCCAAGCGGTGGGGGATACGCTGATAAACTCATCTTT. Encoded protein: CALGALPTPSGGGYADKLIF.

The rearrangement joins TRDV1 to TRDJ1; 8 bases are shared with TRDD3. This CDR3 contains 19 residues. With V trimmed by 4 bases and J by 0 bases, 16 bases remained unmatched. The germline CDR1 and CDR2 sequences are TSWWSYY and QGS. CDR3 in amino acids: CALGGCCTGGYMYTDKLIF. CDR3 sequence (DNA): TGTGCTCTTGGGGGATGCTGTACTGGGGGGTACATGTACACCGATAAACTCATCTTT.

The chain links TRDV1 to TRDJ1; 12 bases align to TRDD3. V lost 3 bases, J lost 2 bases, and 13 bases stayed unmatched. This CDR3 is 19 amino acids long. CDR1 and CDR2 (germline): TSWWSYY, QGS. DNA of the CDR3: TGTGCTCTTGGGGATTCTTCCTGGGGGATACGCGAGGGGACCGATAAACTCATCTTT. Encoded protein: CALGDSSWGIREGTDKLIF.

This rearrangement joins TRDV1 to TRDJ1; D is undetermined. The germline gives CDR1 TSWWSYY, CDR2 QGS. V was shortened by 1 base and J by 0 bases, with 15 bases between the two germline ends. This CDR3 comprises 17 residues. CDR3 nucleotide sequence: TGTGCTCTTGGGGAACAGGGGCTCCAGACTCACACCGATAAACTCATCTTT. Translating gives CALGEQGLQTHTDKLIF.